This is a list of T cell receptor beta chains from one sample in a study of radiotherapy plus CTLA-4 blockade in lung cancer. This table comes from immunoSEQ multiplex PCR, and its TCRdb copy is limited to in-frame clones, with some not included. The top ten clones hold less than 4% of a sample with tens of thousands of clones, about 80% of them seen once. Sequencing was performed on peripheral blood, taken from a patient treated with radiotherapy plus ipilimumab. The receptors originated from a human donor with non-small cell lung cancer who had a partial response to radiotherapy plus ipilimumab. The CDR3 runs from the conserved cysteine through the conserved F or W. D genes are given only for firm matches. Not every row has a clone size; where given, it reads once, few, many or a size class.

v_call	clone_size	j_call	d_call	cdr3_aa	cdr3_nt
TRBV21-1	.	TRBJ1-1	.	CASSKIGGTENTEAFF	TGTGCCAGCAGCAAGATCGGGGGGACTGAGAACACTGAAGCTTTCTTT
TRBV7-2	.	TRBJ1-4	TRBD1	CASSLVGLGTGDEKLFF	TGTGCCAGCAGCTTAGTGGGATTAGGGACAGGGGATGAAAAACTGTTTTTT
TRBV28	.	TRBJ1-6	TRBD1	CASRGQGFDNSPLHF	TGTGCCAGCAGGGGACAGGGTTTCGATAATTCACCCCTCCACTTT
TRBV7-9	.	TRBJ2-7	TRBD1	CASSRPPGQGSYEQYF	TGTGCCAGCAGCCGACCTCCGGGACAGGGCTCCTACGAGCAGTACTTC
TRBV4-3	.	TRBJ2-5	TRBD2	CASSQESAGGPWETQYF	TGCGCCAGCAGCCAAGAATCGGCGGGGGGGCCATGGGAGACCCAGTACTTC
TRBV15	.	TRBJ1-3	.	CATSKGLDPGNTIYF	TGTGCCACCAGCAAGGGACTTGACCCTGGAAACACCATATATTTT
TRBV5-6	.	TRBJ1-1	TRBD1	CASSPGTDEAFF	TGTGCCAGCAGCCCCGGGACAGACGAAGCTTTCTTT
TRBV28	few	TRBJ2-4	TRBD2	CASIKRWGGKNIQYF	TGTGCCAGCATCAAGAGGTGGGGGGGCAAAAACATTCAGTACTTC
TRBV25-1	.	TRBJ1-6	.	CASSPTGFNSPLHF	TGTGCCAGCAGTCCTACAGGGTTCAATTCACCCCTCCACTTT
TRBV5-6	.	TRBJ2-2	.	CASSSGVSGELFF	TGTGCCAGCAGCTCCGGGGTTAGCGGGGAGCTGTTTTTT
TRBV29-1	.	TRBJ1-1	TRBD1	CSVWRWGGGQADTEAFF	TGCAGCGTGTGGCGGTGGGGTGGGGGACAGGCCGACACTGAAGCTTTCTTT
TRBV9	.	TRBJ1-3	TRBD1	CASSGRQGISGNTIYF	TGTGCCAGCAGCGGACGACAGGGGATCTCTGGAAACACCATATATTTT
TRBV11-1	.	TRBJ1-3	.	CASSLAGSGNTIYF	TGTGCCAGCAGCTTAGCCGGGAGTGGAAACACCATATATTTT